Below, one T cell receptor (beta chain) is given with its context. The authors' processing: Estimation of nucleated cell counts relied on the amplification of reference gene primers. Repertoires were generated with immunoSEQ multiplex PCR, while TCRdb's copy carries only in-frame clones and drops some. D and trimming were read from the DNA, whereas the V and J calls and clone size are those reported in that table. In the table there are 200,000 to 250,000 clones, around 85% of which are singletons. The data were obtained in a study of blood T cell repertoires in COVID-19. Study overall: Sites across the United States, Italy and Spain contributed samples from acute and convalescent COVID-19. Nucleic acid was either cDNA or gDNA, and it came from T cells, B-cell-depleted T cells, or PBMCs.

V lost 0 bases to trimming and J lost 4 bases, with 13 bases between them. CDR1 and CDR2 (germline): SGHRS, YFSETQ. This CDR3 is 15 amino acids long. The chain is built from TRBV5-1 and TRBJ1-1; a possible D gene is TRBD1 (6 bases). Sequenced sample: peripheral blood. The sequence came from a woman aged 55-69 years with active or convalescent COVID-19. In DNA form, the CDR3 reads TGCGCCAGCAGCTTGGTTTCTGGGGGCGTCACTGAAGCTTTCTTT. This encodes CASSLVSGGVTEAFF.